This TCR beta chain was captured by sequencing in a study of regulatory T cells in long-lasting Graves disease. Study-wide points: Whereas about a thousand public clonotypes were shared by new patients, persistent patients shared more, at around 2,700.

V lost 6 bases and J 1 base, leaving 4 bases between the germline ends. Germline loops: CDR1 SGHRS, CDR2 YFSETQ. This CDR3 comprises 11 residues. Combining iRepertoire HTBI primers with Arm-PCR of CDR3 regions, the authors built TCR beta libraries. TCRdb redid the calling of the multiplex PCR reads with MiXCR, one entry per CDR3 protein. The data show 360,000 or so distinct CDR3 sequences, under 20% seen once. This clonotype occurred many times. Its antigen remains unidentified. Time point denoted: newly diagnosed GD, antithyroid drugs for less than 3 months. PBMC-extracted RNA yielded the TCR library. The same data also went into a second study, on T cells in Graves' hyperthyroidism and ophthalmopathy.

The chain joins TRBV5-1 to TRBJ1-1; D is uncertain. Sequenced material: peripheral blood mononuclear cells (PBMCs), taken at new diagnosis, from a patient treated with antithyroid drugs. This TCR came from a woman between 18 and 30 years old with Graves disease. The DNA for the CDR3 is TGCGCCAGCAAGGCGAACACTGAAGCTTTCTTT. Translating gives CASKANTEAFF.